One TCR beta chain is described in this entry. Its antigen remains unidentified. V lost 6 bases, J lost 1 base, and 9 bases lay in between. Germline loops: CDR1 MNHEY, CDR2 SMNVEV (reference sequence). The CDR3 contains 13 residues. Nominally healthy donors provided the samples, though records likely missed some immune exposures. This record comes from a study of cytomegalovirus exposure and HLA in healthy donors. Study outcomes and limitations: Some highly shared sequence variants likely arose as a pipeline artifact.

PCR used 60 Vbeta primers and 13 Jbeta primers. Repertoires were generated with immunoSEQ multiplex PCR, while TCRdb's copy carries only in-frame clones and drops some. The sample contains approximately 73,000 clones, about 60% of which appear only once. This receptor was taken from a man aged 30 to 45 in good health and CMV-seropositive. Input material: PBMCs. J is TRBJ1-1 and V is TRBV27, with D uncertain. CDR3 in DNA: TGTGCCAGCAGGACGGGAGAGAACACTGAAGCTTTCTTT. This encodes CASRTGENTEAFF.